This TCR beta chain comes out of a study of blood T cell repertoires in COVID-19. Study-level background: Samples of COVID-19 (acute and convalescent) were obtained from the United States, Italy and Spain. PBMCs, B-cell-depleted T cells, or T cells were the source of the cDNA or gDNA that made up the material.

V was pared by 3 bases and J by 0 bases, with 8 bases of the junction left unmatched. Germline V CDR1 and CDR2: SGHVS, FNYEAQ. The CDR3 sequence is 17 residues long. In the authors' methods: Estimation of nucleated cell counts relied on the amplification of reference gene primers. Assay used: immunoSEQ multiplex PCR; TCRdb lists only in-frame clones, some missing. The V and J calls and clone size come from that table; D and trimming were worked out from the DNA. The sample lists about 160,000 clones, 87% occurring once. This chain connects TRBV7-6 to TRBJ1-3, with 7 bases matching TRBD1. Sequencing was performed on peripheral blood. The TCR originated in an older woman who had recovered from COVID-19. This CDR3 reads CASSLLDRVISGNTIYF. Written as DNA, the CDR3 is TGTGCCAGCAGCTTGCTCGACAGGGTGATCTCTGGAAACACCATATATTTT.